The 21 T cell receptor beta chains given below trace back to one sample, sequenced in a study of shared clonotypes between healthy human individuals. Measured with immunoSEQ multiplex PCR; TCRdb has only the in-frame clones, and not every one. Here the sample spans about 2 million clones, approximately 94% being singletons. The naive CD8 subset, CD45RO-negative cells positively selected for CCR7, excluded terminally differentiated effector memory CD45RA+ cells. Specimen: naive CD8+ T cells sorted from blood. Receptors originate from a man in his late teens or twenties in good health.

The chain links TRBV9 to TRBJ2-2; D might be TRBD2 (5 bases). Germline V CDR1 and CDR2: SGDLS, YYNGEE. The CDR3 runs 15 residues. Trimming removed 4 bases from V and 0 bases from J, with 10 bases in between. The CDR3 sequence: CASSPRTPNTGELFF. The CDR3 coding sequence is TGTGCCAGCAGCCCAAGGACTCCGAACACCGGGGAGCTGTTTTTT.

The chain links TRBV29-1 to TRBJ2-7; TRBD1 is a possible D gene (5 bases). The CDR3 extends over 13 amino acids. Germline V CDR1 and CDR2: SQVTM, ANQGSEA. V gave up 5 bases and J gave up 0 bases, with 11 bases separating them. The DNA of the CDR3 is TGCAGCGTTATCCAGGGAACCTCCTACGAGCAGTACTTC. Its protein product is CSVIQGTSYEQYF.

Concerning this clone itself: This specimen includes other DNA sequences encoding the same CDR3. The chain joins TRBV4-3 to TRBJ2-1; TRBD2 agrees at 9 bases. V lost 1 base to trimming and J lost 4 bases; unmatched junction nucleotides: 2. There are 15 residues in the CDR3. The germline CDR1 and CDR2 sequences are LGHNA and YSLEER. In DNA form, the CDR3 reads TGCGCCAGCAGCCAAGTGGCGGGAGGGTACAATGAGCAGTTCTTC. Amino acid sequence: CASSQVAGGYNEQFF.

Of note for this clone: The same CDR3 also results from other DNA sequences found in this sample. The V and J genes are TRBV6-5 and TRBJ1-5; the D gene is possibly TRBD1 (6 bases). V was pared by 6 bases and J by 2 bases, with 11 bases between. CDR1 MNHEY and CDR2 SVGAGI come from the germline V gene. CDR3 length: 14 amino acids. As DNA, the CDR3 is TGTGCCAGCAGCTACAGGGAGGGCAATCAGCCCCAGCATTTT. It translates to CASSYREGNQPQHF.

Worth noting for this clone: Other DNA sequences in this sample translate to the same CDR3. This rearrangement joins TRBV9 to TRBJ2-7, with no clear D. The V and J ends lost 0 bases and 5 bases respectively, with 9 bases between them. The CDR3 has 13 residues. Looked up from germline, CDR1 is SGDLS and CDR2 is YYNGEE. The DNA of the CDR3 is TGTGCCAGCAGCGTAGGCCTTGCCGACGAGCAGTACTTC. It codes for CASSVGLADEQYF.

The chain combines TRBV7-2 with TRBJ2-3; 10 nucleotides line up with TRBD2. Germline values: CDR1 SGHTA, CDR2 FQGNSA. The CDR3 has 15 amino acids. After removal of 5 bases from V and 3 bases from J, the junction contained 5 bases not matched to a gene. DNA for the CDR3: TGTGCCAGCAGCCCTGGGACTAGCGCAACAGATACGCAGTATTTT. The encoded protein is CASSPGTSATDTQYF. Full variable domain (missing parts from reference TRBV7-2 and TRBJ2-3): GAGVSQSPSNKVTEKGKDVELRCDPISGHTALYWYRQSLGQGLEFLIYFQGNSAPDKSGLPSDRFSAERTGGSVSTLTIQRTQQEDSAVYLCASSPGTSATDTQYFGPGTRLTVL.

As to this clone: The same CDR3 also results from other DNA sequences found in this sample. The chain links TRBV9 to TRBJ1-4; D gene uncertain. The length of the CDR3 is 15 residues. Germline loops: CDR1 SGDLS, CDR2 YYNGEE. V lost 3 bases and J lost 0, with 9 bases in between. The CDR3 sequence: CASSAEGATNEKLFF. In DNA form, the CDR3 reads TGTGCCAGCAGCGCTGAGGGTGCAACTAATGAAAAACTGTTTTTT.

The CDR3 loop reads CASSFGLAGISYEQYF. The CDR3, as DNA: TGTGCCAGCAGTTTCGGACTAGCGGGAATTTCCTACGAGCAGTACTTC. The rearrangement links TRBV27 to TRBJ2-7; 12 nucleotides match TRBD2. CDR3 size: 16 residues. With 3 bases clipped from V and 1 base from J, the junction kept 4 bases outside the gene matches. The V gene's germline CDR1 is MNHEY and CDR2 SMNVEV (reference sequence).

The J gene is TRBJ2-7, the V gene TRBV27; D gene ambiguous. The CDR3 has 14 residues. Germline V CDR1 and CDR2: MNHEY, SMNVEV (reference sequence). Deletions cut 6 bases from V and 3 bases from J, with 15 bases between. The CDR3 sequence: CASREKATIYEQYF. The CDR3 region has the DNA TGTGCCAGCAGGGAGAAGGCGACAATCTACGAGCAGTACTTC.

Concerning this clone: Other nucleotide sequences in the sample specify the same CDR3. The genes are TRBV9 and TRBJ2-7; 8 bases are shared with TRBD2. Germline CDR1 SGDLS, CDR2 YYNGEE. The CDR3 contains 14 residues. V lost 2 bases, J lost 6 bases, and 7 bases stayed unmatched. The CDR3 DNA is TGTGCCAGCAGCGTCGCGCTAGCGGGTGGCGAGCAGTACTTC. Protein: CASSVALAGGEQYF.

The chain couples TRBV7-6 to TRBJ1-4, with a tentative D call TRBD1 (6 bases). CDR3 length: 16 amino acids. With 1 base removed from V and 3 bases from J, the gap between germline ends came to 12 bases. CDR1 and CDR2 from the germline V gene are SGHVS and FNYEAQ. CDR3 residues: CASSLEWGGPNEKLFF. Here the CDR3 DNA reads TGTGCCAGCAGCTTAGAATGGGGGGGCCCTAATGAAAAACTGTTTTTT. The complete variable domain, with remaining parts taken from reference TRBV7-6 and TRBJ1-4, reads GAGVSQSPRYKVTKRGQDVALRCDPISGHVSLYWYRQALGQGPEFLTYFNYEAQQDKSGLPNDRFSAERPEGSISTLTIQRTEQRDSAMYRCASSLEWGGPNEKLFFGSGTQLSVL.

The chain uses TRBV7-9 and TRBJ2-2, with a possible D match to TRBD1 (5 bases). The germline V and J ends were trimmed by 7 bases and 0 bases, with 15 bases remaining between them. Germline V gene lookup returns CDR1 SEHNR and CDR2 FQNEAQ (reference sequence). The CDR3 has 16 amino acids. This CDR3 is CASTSTDTANTGELFF. CDR3 nucleotide sequence: TGTGCCAGCACTTCGACAGACACCGCGAACACCGGGGAGCTGTTTTTT.

This clone was seen just once. The V gene is TRBV11-1, the J gene TRBJ2-7, with D perhaps TRBD1 (5 bases). The V and J ends lost 3 bases and 1 base respectively, with 10 bases between them. The CDR3 extends over 14 amino acids. Germline CDR1 and CDR2: SGHAT and FQDESV (reference sequence). CDR3 in amino acids: CASSFAQASYEQYF. The CDR3 nucleotides read TGTGCCAGCAGCTTTGCACAGGCGTCCTACGAGCAGTACTTC.

The chain has TRBV7-9 and TRBJ2-1; TRBD1 agrees at 12 bases. The CDR3 covers 14 residues. From germline, CDR1 is SEHNR and CDR2 FQNEAQ (reference sequence). Losses at the gene ends were 4 bases for V and 9 bases for J; bases not matched to a gene: 4. The CDR3 spells CASSSGQGASEQFF. The CDR3 DNA is TGTGCCAGCAGCTCGGGACAGGGGGCTAGTGAGCAGTTCTTC.

The chain links TRBV13 to TRBJ2-1, with D possibly TRBD2 on 6 matching bases. The CDR3 has 15 amino acids. Germline CDR1 PRHDT, CDR2 FYEKMQ (reference sequence). V was shortened by 3 bases and J by 5 bases, with 14 bases between the two germline ends. The CDR3 DNA reads TGTGCCAGCAGCTTTTCGGGAGTGGGGGACAATGAGCAGTTCTTC. Protein: CASSFSGVGDNEQFF.

V is TRBV4-3 and J is TRBJ2-3, with TRBD1 matching over 8 bases. The CDR3 covers 13 residues. V lost 5 bases, J lost 4 bases, and 2 bases stayed unmatched. Germline CDR1 reads LGHNA; CDR2 reads YSLEER. Here the CDR3 reads CASSAQGADTQYF. CDR3 DNA sequence: TGCGCCAGCAGCGCACAGGGGGCAGATACGCAGTATTTT.

The chain links TRBV4-3 to TRBJ1-1; possible D gene TRBD1, 6 bases. The CDR3 length is 15 residues. CDR1 and CDR2 from the germline V gene are LGHNA and YSLEER. Trimming cost V 4 bases and J 6 bases, with 18 bases left between them. CDR3 in DNA: TGCGCCAGCAGCCTGGGCACAGGGATGAGAGCTGAAGCTTTCTTT. Protein sequence: CASSLGTGMRAEAFF.

The genes are TRBV13 and TRBJ2-7, with TRBD1 as a possible D gene (6 bases). With 5 bases removed from V and 2 bases from J, the gap between germline ends came to 10 bases. The CDR3 sequence is 13 residues long. CDR1 is PRHDT, CDR2 FYEKMQ, per germline (reference sequence). The CDR3 sequence is CASSIRTAYEQYF. The DNA of the CDR3 is TGTGCCAGCAGCATCCGGACAGCCTACGAGCAGTACTTC.

This clone appeared once. The rearrangement uses TRBV25-1 and TRBJ1-1; D remains ambiguous. Trimming removed 3 bases from V and 1 base from J, with 6 bases in between. CDR3 size: 13 residues. Germline loops: CDR1 MGHDK, CDR2 SYGVNS. The CDR3 is CASSEGKNTEAFF. CDR3 sequence (DNA): TGTGCCAGCAGTGAGGGCAAGAACACTGAAGCTTTCTTT.

The chain employs TRBV7-2 and TRBJ1-6; TRBD1 might be the D (6 bases). The germline CDR1 and CDR2 sequences are SGHTA and FQGNSA. CDR3 length: 15 amino acids. V was shortened by 4 bases and J by 7 bases, with 14 bases between the two germline ends. The CDR3 loop is CASSYTGTLNSPLHF. DNA for the CDR3: TGTGCCAGCAGCTATACCGGGACACTGAATTCACCCCTCCACTTT.

In the case of this clone: The same CDR3 can be traced to other DNA sequences in this sample. V gene TRBV7-9 combines with J gene TRBJ2-3; tentatively, D is TRBD1 or TRBD2 (5 bases each). The CDR3 has 13 amino acids. V gave up 4 bases and J gave up 6 bases, with 11 bases separating them. CDR1 is SEHNR and CDR2 is FQNEAQ in the germline V gene (reference sequence). CDR3 DNA: TGTGCCAGCAGCTCCGGGGCAACGGATACGCAGTATTTT. As protein: CASSSGATDTQYF.